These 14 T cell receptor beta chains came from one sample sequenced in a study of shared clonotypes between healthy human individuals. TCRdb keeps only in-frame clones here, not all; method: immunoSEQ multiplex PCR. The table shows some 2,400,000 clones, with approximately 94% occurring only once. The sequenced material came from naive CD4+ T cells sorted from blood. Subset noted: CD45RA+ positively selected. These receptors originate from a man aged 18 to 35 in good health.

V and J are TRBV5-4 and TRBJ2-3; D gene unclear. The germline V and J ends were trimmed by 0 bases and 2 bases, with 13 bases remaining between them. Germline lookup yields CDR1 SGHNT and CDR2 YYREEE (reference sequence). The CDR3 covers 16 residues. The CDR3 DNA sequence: TGTGCCAGCAGCTTGGGGCCGAGCCTAAACACAGATACGCAGTATTTT. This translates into CASSLGPSLNTDTQYF. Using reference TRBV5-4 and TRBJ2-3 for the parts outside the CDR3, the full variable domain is ETGVTQSPTHLIKTRGQQVTLRCSSQSGHNTVSWYQQALGQGPQFIFQYYREEENGRGNFPPRFSGLQFPNYSSELNVNALELDDSALYLCASSLGPSLNTDTQYFGPGTRLTVL.

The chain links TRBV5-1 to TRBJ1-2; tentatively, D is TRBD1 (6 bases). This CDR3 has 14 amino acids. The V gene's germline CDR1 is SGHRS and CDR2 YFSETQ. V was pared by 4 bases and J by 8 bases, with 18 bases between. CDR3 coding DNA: TGCGCCAGCAGCCTGGCAGGGGCCTCAAGGGGCTACACCTTC. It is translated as CASSLAGASRGYTF.

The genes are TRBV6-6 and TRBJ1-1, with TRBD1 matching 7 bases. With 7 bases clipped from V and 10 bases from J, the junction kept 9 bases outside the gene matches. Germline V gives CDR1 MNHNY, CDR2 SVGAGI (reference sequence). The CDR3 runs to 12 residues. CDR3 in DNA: TGTGCCAGCAAGGGACAGACGGGGTCAGCTTTCTTT. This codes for CASKGQTGSAFF.

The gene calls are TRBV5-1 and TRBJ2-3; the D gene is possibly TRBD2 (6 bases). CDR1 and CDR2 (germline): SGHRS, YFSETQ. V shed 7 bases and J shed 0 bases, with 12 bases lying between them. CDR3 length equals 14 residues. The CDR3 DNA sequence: TGCGCCAGCGGCACTGGGGGGAGCACAGATACGCAGTATTTT. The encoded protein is CASGTGGSTDTQYF.

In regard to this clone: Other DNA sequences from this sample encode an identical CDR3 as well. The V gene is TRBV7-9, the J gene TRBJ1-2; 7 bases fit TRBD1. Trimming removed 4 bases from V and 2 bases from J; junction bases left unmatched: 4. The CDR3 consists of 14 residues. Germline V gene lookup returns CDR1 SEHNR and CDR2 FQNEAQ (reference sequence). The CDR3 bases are TGTGCCAGCAGCTCACGGACAGGAAACTATGGCTACACCTTC. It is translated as CASSSRTGNYGYTF.

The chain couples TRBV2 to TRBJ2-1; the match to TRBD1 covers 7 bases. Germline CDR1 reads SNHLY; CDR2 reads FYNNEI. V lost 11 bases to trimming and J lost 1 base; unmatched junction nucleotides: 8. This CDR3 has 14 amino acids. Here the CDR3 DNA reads TGTGCCGGGCGCAGGGGGAATTCCTACAATGAGCAGTTCTTC. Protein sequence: CAGRRGNSYNEQFF.

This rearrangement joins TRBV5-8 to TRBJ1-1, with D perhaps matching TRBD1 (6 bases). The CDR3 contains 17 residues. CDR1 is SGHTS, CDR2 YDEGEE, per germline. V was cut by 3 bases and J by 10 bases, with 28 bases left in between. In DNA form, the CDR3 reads TGTGCCAGCAGCTGGGGGCCACAGGGCGCACTGGCCTCCGGAGCTTTCTTT. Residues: CASSWGPQGALASGAFF. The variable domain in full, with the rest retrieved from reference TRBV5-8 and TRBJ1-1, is EAGVTQSPTHLIKTRGQQATLRCSPISGHTSVYWYQQALGLGLQFLLWYDEGEERNRGNFPPRFSGRQFPNYSSELNVNALELEDSALYLCASSWGPQGALASGAFFGQGTRLTVV.

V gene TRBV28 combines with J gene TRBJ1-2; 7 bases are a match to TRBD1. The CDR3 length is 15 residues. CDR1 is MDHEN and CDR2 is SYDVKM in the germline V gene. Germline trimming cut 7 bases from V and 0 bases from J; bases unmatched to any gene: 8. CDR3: CASTPPDRTNYGYTF. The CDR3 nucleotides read TGTGCCAGCACCCCTCCGGACAGGACTAACTATGGCTACACCTTC.

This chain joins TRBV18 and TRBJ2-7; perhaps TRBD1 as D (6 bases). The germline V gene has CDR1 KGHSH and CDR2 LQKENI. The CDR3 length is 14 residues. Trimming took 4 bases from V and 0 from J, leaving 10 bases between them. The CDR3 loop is CASSRTEGSYEQYF. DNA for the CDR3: TGTGCCAGCTCACGGACAGAGGGCTCCTACGAGCAGTACTTC. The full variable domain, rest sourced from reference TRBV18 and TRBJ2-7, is NAGVMQNPRHLVRRRGQEARLRCSPMKGHSHVYWYRQLPEEGLKFMVYLQKENIIDESGMPKERFSAEFPKEGPSILRIQQVVRGDSAAYFCASSRTEGSYEQYFGPGTRLTVT.

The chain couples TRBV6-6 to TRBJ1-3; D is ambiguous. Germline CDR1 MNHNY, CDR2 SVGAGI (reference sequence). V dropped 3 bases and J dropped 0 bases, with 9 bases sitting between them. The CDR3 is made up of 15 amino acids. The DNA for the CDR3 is TGTGCCAGCAGTTATCTGGGCAGCTCTGGAAACACCATATATTTT. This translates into CASSYLGSSGNTIYF.

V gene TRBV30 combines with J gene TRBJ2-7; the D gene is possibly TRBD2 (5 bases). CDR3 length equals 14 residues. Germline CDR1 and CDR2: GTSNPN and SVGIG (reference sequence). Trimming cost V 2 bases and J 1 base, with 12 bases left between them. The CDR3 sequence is CAWSLGSGSYEQYF. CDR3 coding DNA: TGTGCCTGGAGTCTAGGGAGCGGTTCCTACGAGCAGTACTTC.

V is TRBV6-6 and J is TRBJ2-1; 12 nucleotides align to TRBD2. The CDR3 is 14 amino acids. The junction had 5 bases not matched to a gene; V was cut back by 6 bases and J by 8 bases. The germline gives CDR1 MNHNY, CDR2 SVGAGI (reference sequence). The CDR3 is CASRSSGGAYEQFF. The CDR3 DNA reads TGTGCCAGCAGGTCTAGCGGGGGGGCTTATGAGCAGTTCTTC.

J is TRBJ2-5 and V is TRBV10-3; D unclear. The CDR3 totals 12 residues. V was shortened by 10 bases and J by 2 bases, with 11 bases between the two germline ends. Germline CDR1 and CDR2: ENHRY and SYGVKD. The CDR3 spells CATTRQQETQYF. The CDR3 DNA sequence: TGTGCCACCACGAGACAACAAGAGACCCAGTACTTC.

In DNA, the CDR3 is TGTGCCAGCAGTGCGGAGGGCGGACTCGCAGAGACCCAGTACTTC. Encoded protein: CASSAEGGLAETQYF. The chain links TRBV2 to TRBJ2-5; D possibly corresponds to TRBD2 (6 bases). The CDR3 totals 15 residues. CDR1 and CDR2 from the germline V gene are SNHLY and FYNNEI. V dropped 4 bases and J dropped 4 bases, with 16 bases sitting between them. Full variable domain (missing parts from reference TRBV2 and TRBJ2-5): EPEVTQTPSHQVTQMGQEVILRCVPISNHLYFYWYRQILGQKVEFLVSFYNNEISEKSEIFDDQFSVERPDGSNFTLKIRSTKLEDSAMYFCASSAEGGLAETQYFGPGTRLLVL.